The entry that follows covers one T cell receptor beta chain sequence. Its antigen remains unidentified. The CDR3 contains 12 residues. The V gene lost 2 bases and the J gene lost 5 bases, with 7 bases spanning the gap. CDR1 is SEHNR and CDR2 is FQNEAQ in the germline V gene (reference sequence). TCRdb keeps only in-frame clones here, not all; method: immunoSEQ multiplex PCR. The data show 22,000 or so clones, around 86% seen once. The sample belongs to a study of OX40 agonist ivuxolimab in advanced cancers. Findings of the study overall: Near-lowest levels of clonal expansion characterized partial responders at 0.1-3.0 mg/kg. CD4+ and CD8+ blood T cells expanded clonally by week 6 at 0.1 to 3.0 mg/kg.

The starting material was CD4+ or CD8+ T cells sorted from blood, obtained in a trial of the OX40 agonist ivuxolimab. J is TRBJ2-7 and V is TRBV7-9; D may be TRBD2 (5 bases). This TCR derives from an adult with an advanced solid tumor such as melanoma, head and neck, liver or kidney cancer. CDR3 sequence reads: CASSLRGNEQYF. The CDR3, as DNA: TGTGCCAGCAGCTTAAGAGGGAACGAGCAGTACTTC.